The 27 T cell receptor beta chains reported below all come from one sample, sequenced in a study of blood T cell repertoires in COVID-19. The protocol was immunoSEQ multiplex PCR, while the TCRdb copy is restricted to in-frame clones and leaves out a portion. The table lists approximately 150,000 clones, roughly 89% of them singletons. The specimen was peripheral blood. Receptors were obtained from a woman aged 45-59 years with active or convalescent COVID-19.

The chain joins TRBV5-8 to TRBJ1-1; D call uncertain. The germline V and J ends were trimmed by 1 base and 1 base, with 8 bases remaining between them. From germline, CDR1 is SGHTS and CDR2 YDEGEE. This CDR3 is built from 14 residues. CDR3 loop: CASSLFSGNTEAFF. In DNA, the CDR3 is TGTGCCAGCAGCTTGTTTTCAGGGAACACTGAAGCTTTCTTT.

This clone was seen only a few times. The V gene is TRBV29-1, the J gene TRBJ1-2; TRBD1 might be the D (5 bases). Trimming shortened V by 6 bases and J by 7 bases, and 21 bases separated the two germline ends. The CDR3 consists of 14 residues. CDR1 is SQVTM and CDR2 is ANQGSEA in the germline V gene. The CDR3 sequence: CSVTPPTQRGGYTF. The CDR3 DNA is TGCAGCGTGACACCTCCGACCCAAAGGGGTGGCTACACCTTC.

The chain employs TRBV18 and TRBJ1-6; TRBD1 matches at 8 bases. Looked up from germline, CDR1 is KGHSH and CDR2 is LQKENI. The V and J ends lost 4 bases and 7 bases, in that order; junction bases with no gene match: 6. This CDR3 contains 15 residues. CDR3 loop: CASSRTGFDNSPLHF. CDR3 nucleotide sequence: TGTGCCAGCTCACGGACAGGGTTTGACAATTCACCCCTCCACTTT.

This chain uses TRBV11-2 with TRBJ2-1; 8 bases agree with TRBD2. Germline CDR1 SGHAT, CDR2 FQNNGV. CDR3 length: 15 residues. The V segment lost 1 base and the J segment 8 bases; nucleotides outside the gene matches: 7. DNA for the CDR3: TGTGCCAGCAGCTTAGCGGGAGGGGGTCCGGATGAGCAGTTCTTC. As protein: CASSLAGGGPDEQFF. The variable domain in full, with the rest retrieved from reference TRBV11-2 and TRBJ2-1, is EAGVAQSPRYKIIEKRQSVAFWCNPISGHATLYWYQQILGQGPKLLIQFQNNGVVDDSQLPKDRFSAERLKGVDSTLKIQPAKLEDSAVYLCASSLAGGGPDEQFFGPGTRLTVL.

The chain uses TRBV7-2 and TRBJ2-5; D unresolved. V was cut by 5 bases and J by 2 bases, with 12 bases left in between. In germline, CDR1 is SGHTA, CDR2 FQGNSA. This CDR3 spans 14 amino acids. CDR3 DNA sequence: TGTGCCAGCAGCGTAACAGTAATACAAGAGACCCAGTACTTC. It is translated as CASSVTVIQETQYF. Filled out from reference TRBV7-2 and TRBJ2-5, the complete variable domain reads GAGVSQSPSNKVTEKGKDVELRCDPISGHTALYWYRQSLGQGLEFLIYFQGNSAPDKSGLPSDRFSAERTGGSVSTLTIQRTQQEDSAVYLCASSVTVIQETQYFGPGTRLLVL.

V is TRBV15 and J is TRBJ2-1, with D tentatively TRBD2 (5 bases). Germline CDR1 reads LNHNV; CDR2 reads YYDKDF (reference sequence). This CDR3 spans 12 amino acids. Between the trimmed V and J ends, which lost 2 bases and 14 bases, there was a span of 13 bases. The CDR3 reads CATSRSGPREFF. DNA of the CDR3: TGTGCCACCAGCAGATCCGGGCCGAGGGAGTTCTTC.

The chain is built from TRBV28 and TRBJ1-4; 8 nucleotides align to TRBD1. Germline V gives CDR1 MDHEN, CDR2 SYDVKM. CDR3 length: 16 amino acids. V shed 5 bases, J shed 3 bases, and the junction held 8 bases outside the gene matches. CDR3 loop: CASSPRDRGPNEKLFF. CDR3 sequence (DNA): TGTGCCAGCAGTCCCCGAGACAGGGGACCTAATGAAAAACTGTTTTTT.

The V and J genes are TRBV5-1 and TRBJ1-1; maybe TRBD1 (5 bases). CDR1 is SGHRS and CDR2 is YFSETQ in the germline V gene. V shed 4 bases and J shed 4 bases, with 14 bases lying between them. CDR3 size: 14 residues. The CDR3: CASSQFVGATEAFF. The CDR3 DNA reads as TGCGCCAGCAGCCAATTTGTAGGGGCCACTGAAGCTTTCTTT.

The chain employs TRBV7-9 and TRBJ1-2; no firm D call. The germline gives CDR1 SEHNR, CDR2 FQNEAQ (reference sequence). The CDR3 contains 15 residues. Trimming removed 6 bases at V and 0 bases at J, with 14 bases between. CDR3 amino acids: CASSYTAAANYGYTF. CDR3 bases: TGTGCCAGCAGTTACACAGCTGCCGCTAACTATGGCTACACCTTC.

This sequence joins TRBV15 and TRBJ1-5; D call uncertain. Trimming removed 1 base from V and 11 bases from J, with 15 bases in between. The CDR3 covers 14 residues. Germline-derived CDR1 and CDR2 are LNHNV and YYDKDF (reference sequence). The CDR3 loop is CATSRGWPGEAQHF. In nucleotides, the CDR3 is TGTGCCACCAGCAGAGGGTGGCCGGGAGAGGCCCAGCATTTT. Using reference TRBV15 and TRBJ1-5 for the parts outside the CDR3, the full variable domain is DAMVIQNPRYQVTQFGKPVTLSCSQTLNHNVMYWYQQKSSQAPKLLFHYYDKDFNNEADTPDNFQSRRPNTSFCFLDIRSPGLGDTAMYLCATSRGWPGEAQHFGDGTRLSIL.

CDR3 coding DNA: TGTGCCAGCAGTTACACGGACAGGGGCAATGAGCAGTTCTTC. It translates to CASSYTDRGNEQFF. V is TRBV6-6 and J is TRBJ2-1; the match to TRBD1 covers 9 bases. This CDR3 is 14 amino acids long. Germline values: CDR1 MNHNY, CDR2 SVGAGI (reference sequence). Trimming at V came to 2 bases and at J to 6 bases, leaving 2 bases not matched to a gene.

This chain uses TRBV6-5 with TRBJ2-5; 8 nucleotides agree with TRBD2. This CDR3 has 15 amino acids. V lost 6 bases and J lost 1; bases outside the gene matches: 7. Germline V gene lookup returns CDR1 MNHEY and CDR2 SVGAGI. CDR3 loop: CASSRGSGGQETQYF. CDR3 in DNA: TGTGCCAGCAGCCGCGGGAGCGGGGGCCAAGAGACCCAGTACTTC.

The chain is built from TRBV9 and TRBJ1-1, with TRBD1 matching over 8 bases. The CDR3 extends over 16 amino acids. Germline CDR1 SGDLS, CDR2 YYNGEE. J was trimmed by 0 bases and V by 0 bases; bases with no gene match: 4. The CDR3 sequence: CASSVGQGAVNTEAFF. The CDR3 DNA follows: TGTGCCAGCAGCGTAGGGCAGGGGGCGGTGAACACTGAAGCTTTCTTT.

Here the CDR3 DNA reads TGTGCCAGCAGCGGCGGACAGGGGTTAAGCTCCTACGAGCAGTACTTC. Protein product: CASSGGQGLSSYEQYF. The V gene is TRBV9, the J gene TRBJ2-7; the match to TRBD1 covers 9 bases. The CDR3 is 16 amino acids. J gave up 0 bases and V 3 bases, and 7 bases lay outside the gene matches. The germline V gene has CDR1 SGDLS and CDR2 YYNGEE.

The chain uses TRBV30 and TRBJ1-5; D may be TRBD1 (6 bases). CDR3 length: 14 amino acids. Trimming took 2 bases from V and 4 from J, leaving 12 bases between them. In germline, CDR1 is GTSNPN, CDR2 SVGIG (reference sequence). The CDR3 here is CAWSLNTGNQPQHF. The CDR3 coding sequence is TGTGCCTGGAGTTTAAATACAGGGAATCAGCCCCAGCATTTT.

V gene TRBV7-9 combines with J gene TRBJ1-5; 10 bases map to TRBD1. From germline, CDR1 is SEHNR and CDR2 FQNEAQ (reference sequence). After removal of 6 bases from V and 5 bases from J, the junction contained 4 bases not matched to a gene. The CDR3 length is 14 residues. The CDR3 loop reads CASSSTGGYQPQHF. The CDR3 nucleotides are TGTGCCAGCAGTTCGACAGGGGGCTATCAGCCCCAGCATTTT.

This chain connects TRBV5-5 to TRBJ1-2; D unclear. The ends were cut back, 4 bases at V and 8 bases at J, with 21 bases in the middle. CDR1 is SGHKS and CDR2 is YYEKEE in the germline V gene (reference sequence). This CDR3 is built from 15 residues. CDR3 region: CASSRGLGRLLGYTF. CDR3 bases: TGTGCCAGCAGCCGCGGACTAGGGAGGTTGCTAGGCTACACCTTC.

The DNA for the CDR3 is TGTGCCTGGAGTGTGTGGGCCCCGAACACCGGGGAGCTGTTTTTT. Residues: CAWSVWAPNTGELFF. This rearrangement joins TRBV30 to TRBJ2-2; D not resolved. With 0 bases removed from V and 0 bases from J, the gap between germline ends came to 8 bases. Germline V gives CDR1 GTSNPN, CDR2 SVGIG (reference sequence). The CDR3 is 15 amino acids.

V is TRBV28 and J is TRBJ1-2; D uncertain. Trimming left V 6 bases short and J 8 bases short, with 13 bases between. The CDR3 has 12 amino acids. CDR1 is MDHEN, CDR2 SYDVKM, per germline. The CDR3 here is CASSPAVNGYTF. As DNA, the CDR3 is TGTGCCAGCAGCCCCGCGGTGAACGGCTACACCTTC.

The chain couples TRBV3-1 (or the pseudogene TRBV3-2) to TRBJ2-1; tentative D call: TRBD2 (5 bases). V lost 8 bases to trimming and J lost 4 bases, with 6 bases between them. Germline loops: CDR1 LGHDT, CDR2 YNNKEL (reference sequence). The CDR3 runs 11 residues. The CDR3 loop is CASGEYNEQFF. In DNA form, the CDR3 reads TGTGCCAGCGGGGAGTACAATGAGCAGTTCTTC.

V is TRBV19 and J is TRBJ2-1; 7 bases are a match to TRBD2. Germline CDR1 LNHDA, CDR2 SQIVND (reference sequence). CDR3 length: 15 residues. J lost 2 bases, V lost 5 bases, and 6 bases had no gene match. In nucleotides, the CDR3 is TGTGCCAGTAGTGAGCCCGGGACTACCTACAATGAGCAGTTCTTC. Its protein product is CASSEPGTTYNEQFF.

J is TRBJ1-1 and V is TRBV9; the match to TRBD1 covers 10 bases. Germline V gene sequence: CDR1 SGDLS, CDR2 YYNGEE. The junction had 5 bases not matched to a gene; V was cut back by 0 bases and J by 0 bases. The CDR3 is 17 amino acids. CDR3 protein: CASSVAIGTGVNTEAFF. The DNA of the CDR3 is TGTGCCAGCAGCGTAGCTATCGGGACAGGGGTGAACACTGAAGCTTTCTTT.

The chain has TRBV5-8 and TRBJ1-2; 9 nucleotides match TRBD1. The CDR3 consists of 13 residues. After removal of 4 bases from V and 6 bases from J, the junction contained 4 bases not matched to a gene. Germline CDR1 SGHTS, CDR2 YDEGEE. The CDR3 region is CASSHGQGHGYTF. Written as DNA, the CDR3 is TGTGCCAGCAGCCACGGACAGGGGCATGGCTACACCTTC.

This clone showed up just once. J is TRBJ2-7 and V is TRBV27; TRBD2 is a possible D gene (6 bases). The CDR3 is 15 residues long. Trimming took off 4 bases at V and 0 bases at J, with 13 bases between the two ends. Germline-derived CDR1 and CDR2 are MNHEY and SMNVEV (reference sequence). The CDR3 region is CASSSGLLSSYEQYF. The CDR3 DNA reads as TGTGCCAGCAGTTCGGGACTTTTGAGCTCCTACGAGCAGTACTTC.

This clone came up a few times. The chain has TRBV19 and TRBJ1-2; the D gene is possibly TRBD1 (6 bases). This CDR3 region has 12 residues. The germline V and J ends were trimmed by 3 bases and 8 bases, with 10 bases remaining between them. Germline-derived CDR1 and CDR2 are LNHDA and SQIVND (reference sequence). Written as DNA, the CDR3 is TGTGCCAGTAGTATGGGGGCCCGGGGCTACACCTTC. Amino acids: CASSMGARGYTF.

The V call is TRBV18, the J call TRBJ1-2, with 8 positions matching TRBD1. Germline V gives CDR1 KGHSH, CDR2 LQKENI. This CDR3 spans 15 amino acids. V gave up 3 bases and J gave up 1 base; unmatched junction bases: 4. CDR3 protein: CASSPGQGVNYGYTF. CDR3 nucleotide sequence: TGTGCCAGCTCACCTGGACAGGGTGTTAACTATGGCTACACCTTC.

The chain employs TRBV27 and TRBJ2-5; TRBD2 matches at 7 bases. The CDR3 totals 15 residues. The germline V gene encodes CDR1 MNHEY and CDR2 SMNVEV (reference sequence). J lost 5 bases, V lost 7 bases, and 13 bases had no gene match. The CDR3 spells CASTPMAGRGETQYF. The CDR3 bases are TGTGCCAGCACCCCTATGGCAGGGCGGGGGGAGACCCAGTACTTC.